A selection of T cell receptor beta chains follows, all from one sample in a study of T cell responses to AZD1222 COVID-19 vaccine. Generated by immunoSEQ multiplex PCR, the TCRdb table keeps only in-frame clones and is missing some. The table shows over 55,000 clones, with around 83% occurring only once. Sequences were derived from peripheral blood, sampled on day 0 of AZD1222 vaccination. These receptors came from an adult in good health. Both conserved end residues are part of each CDR3.

j_call v_call cdr3_aa
TRBJ2-7 TRBV10-1 CASSGDRDKQYF
TRBJ2-7 TRBV5-1 CASSLRTSGGPRDYEQYF
TRBJ1-2 TRBV10-3 CAISVGGQFYGYTF
TRBJ2-7 TRBV4-3 CASSQEGQGGHEQYF
TRBJ1-4 TRBV12-1 CASSPLSTGDEATNEKLFF
TRBJ2-1 TRBV5-1 CASSLAVGGARLGEQFF
TRBJ1-6 TRBV6-4 CASRPTGDSPLHF
TRBJ2-7 TRBV18 CASSPFGGGDAYEQYF
TRBJ2-3 TRBV19 CASSISSGLADTQYF
TRBJ1-1 TRBV9 CASSGGQENTEAFF
TRBJ1-5 TRBV29-1 CSVEETNNQPQHF
TRBJ2-2 TRBV27 CASSLRRASGGVYDGELFF
TRBJ1-6 TRBV3-1/TRBV3-2 CASSQEGQSPLHF
TRBJ2-1 TRBV7-9 CASSFEAFREQFF
TRBJ2-1 TRBV24-1 CATSSSGGAAEQFF
TRBJ2-5 TRBV7-9 CASSTQRRLGETQYF
TRBJ1-5 TRBV21-1 CASSKGGLEAQHF
TRBJ1-5 TRBV25-1 CASTPTGRDQPQHF
TRBJ1-4 TRBV12-3/TRBV12-4 CASSWRQTEKLFF
TRBJ2-2 TRBV27 CASSFRAGTGELFF
TRBJ2-7 TRBV7-2 CASSLAAPGQGLYEQYF
TRBJ1-3 TRBV29-1 CSALGPDGNTIYF
TRBJ2-3 TRBV4-1 CASSEGLAGASDTQYF
TRBJ2-3 TRBV4-1 CASSQDINTADTQYF
TRBJ1-5 TRBV19 CASRPDGFWVNQPQHF
TRBJ1-6 TRBV27 CASSRDPGTVNSPLHF
TRBJ1-5 TRBV5-6 CASSLNIGGNQPQHF
TRBJ2-2 TRBV19 CATPTETNTGELFF
TRBJ1-1 TRBV7-6 CASSSRGVREAFF
TRBJ2-1 TRBV7-8 CASSYNAGAAEQFF